This is a list of T cell receptor beta chains from one sample in a study of shared clonotypes between healthy human individuals. Clones were read by immunoSEQ multiplex PCR, and TCRdb kept only the in-frame ones, dropping some. The sample contains approximately 590,000 clones, about 95% of which appear only once. Input material: naive CD8+ T cells sorted from blood. These receptors came from a woman younger than 45 in good health. CDR3s include the opening cysteine and the closing phenylalanine or tryptophan. The D gene is left open where the match is weak. The size entry is marked missing in some rows and otherwise reads once, few, many or a size class.

>NA|TRBV5-6|NA|TRBJ2-7
CASSSTSTRNEQYF
TGTGCCAGCAGCTCGACTAGTACGCGCAACGAGCAGTACTTC
>NA|TRBV28|NA|TRBJ2-1
CASTPTGSSYNEQFF
TGTGCCAGCACCCCGACAGGAAGCTCCTACAATGAGCAGTTCTTC
>NA|TRBV7-9|NA|TRBJ2-1
CASLRGAEQFF
TGTGCCAGCTTGAGGGGGGCTGAGCAGTTCTTC
>NA|TRBV19|NA|TRBJ2-2
CASSIVGSDTGELFF
TGTGCCAGTAGTATTGTGGGATCGGACACCGGGGAGCTGTTTTTT
>TRBD2|TRBV29-1|NA|TRBJ2-3
CSVTSGLLDTQYF
TGCAGCGTGACTAGCGGATTATTAGATACGCAGTATTTT
>NA|TRBV6-1|once|TRBJ2-4
CASSEDGWIAKNIQYF
TGTGCCAGCAGTGAAGATGGATGGATAGCCAAAAACATTCAGTACTTC
>NA|TRBV10-3|NA|TRBJ1-5
CAISAEGYSNQPQHF
TGTGCCATCAGTGCAGAGGGGTATAGCAATCAGCCCCAGCATTTT
>NA|TRBV28|NA|TRBJ1-1
CASSLRGGADTEAFF
TGTGCCAGCAGCTTACGTGGGGGGGCTGACACTGAAGCTTTCTTT
>NA|TRBV30|NA|TRBJ1-2
CAWSYEEIVVYTF
TGTGCCTGGAGTTACGAGGAAATAGTCGTCTACACCTTC
>TRBD1|TRBV6-1|NA|TRBJ2-5
CASSDWTGKETQYF
TGTGCCAGCAGTGACTGGACAGGGAAGGAGACCCAGTACTTC
>TRBD2|TRBV4-1|NA|TRBJ2-1
CASSQTSGSFNEQFF
TGCGCCAGCAGCCAAACAAGCGGGAGTTTTAATGAGCAGTTCTTC
>NA|TRBV5-6|NA|TRBJ2-1
CASSPSTGSHNEQFF
TGTGCCAGCAGCCCATCTACTGGGAGTCACAATGAGCAGTTCTTC
>TRBD2|TRBV5-6|NA|TRBJ2-7
CASSLASGSHEQYF
TGTGCCAGCAGCTTGGCTAGCGGGAGTCACGAGCAGTACTTC
>NA|TRBV9|NA|TRBJ2-1
CASGTGSYNEQFF
TGTGCCAGCGGGACTGGCTCCTACAATGAGCAGTTCTTC
>NA|TRBV21-1|NA|TRBJ2-1
CASSIRVRVWENEQFF
TGTGCCAGCAGCATAAGAGTAAGGGTTTGGGAAAATGAGCAGTTCTTC
>TRBD1|TRBV11-2|NA|TRBJ2-7
CASSFGTGPYEQYF
TGTGCCAGCAGCTTTGGGACAGGCCCCTACGAGCAGTACTTC
>TRBD1|TRBV12-5|NA|TRBJ2-5
CASGFSPGTGGWETQYF
TGTGCTAGTGGTTTCAGCCCGGGGACAGGGGGTTGGGAGACCCAGTACTTC
>NA|TRBV29-1|NA|TRBJ2-7
CSVDNNYEQYF
TGCAGCGTTGACAATAACTACGAGCAGTACTTC
>NA|TRBV7-6|NA|TRBJ2-7
CASSFDLNPSYEQYF
TGTGCCAGCAGCTTTGACTTAAACCCTTCCTACGAGCAGTACTTC
>NA|TRBV6-5|NA|TRBJ2-5
CASSYSAGETQYF
TGTGCCAGCAGTTACTCCGCGGGGGAGACCCAGTACTTC
>TRBD2|TRBV19|NA|TRBJ2-1
CASSTWTSGTYNEQFF
TGTGCCAGTAGTACCTGGACTAGCGGGACTTACAATGAGCAGTTCTTC
>TRBD1|TRBV11-1|once|TRBJ2-3
CASSLYGTESSTDTQYF
TGTGCCAGCAGCTTATACGGGACAGAATCTAGCACAGATACGCAGTATTTT
>NA|TRBV15|NA|TRBJ2-3
CATSRGGQPSTDTQYF
TGTGCCACCAGCAGAGGAGGGCAACCTAGCACAGATACGCAGTATTTT
>NA|TRBV7-2|NA|TRBJ2-7
CASSLRDNPYEQYF
TGTGCCAGCAGCTTAAGGGACAATCCCTACGAGCAGTACTTC
>NA|TRBV5-1|NA|TRBJ1-4
CASSSGLLAANEKLFF
TGCGCCAGCAGCTCGGGACTACTAGCGGCTAATGAAAAACTGTTTTTT
>TRBD2|TRBV28|NA|TRBJ2-1
CASSSGTSGRRYNEQFF
TGTGCCAGCAGTTCCGGGACTAGCGGGAGGAGGTACAATGAGCAGTTCTTC
>TRBD1|TRBV7-8|few|TRBJ1-5
CASSLATQGAFSNQPQHF
TGTGCCAGCAGCTTAGCGACGCAGGGGGCCTTTAGCAATCAGCCCCAGCATTTT
>NA|TRBV25-1|NA|TRBJ2-5
CASSVRDDQETQYF
TGTGCCAGCAGTGTACGGGACGACCAAGAGACCCAGTACTTC
>NA|TRBV9|NA|TRBJ2-1
CASSHSASSYNEQFF
TGTGCCAGCTCTCATAGCGCGAGCTCCTACAATGAGCAGTTCTTC
>TRBD2|TRBV28|NA|TRBJ2-3
CASSFRLADGTQYF
TGTGCCAGCAGTTTTCGACTAGCTGACGGTACGCAGTATTTT
>NA|TRBV7-8|NA|TRBJ1-1
CASSLGQTTEAFF
TGTGCCAGCAGCTTGGGGCAGACCACTGAAGCTTTCTTT
>NA|TRBV28|NA|TRBJ2-1
CASSQFGSSYNEQFF
TGTGCCAGCTCCCAGTTTGGGAGCTCCTACAATGAGCAGTTCTTC
>TRBD2|TRBV13|NA|TRBJ2-7
CASSLLSSGRAYEQYF
TGTGCCAGCAGCTTATTGTCTAGCGGGAGGGCCTACGAGCAGTACTTC
>NA|TRBV27|NA|TRBJ1-2
CASSFRATGNYGYTF
TGTGCCAGCAGTTTTAGGGCGACAGGAAACTATGGCTACACCTTC
>TRBD2|TRBV10-1|NA|TRBJ2-1
CASSASGSGNEQFF
TGCGCCAGCAGTGCTAGCGGGAGTGGAAATGAGCAGTTCTTC
>NA|TRBV7-6|NA|TRBJ2-1
CASSLLNNEQFF
TGTGCCAGCAGCTTACTGAACAATGAGCAGTTCTTC
>TRBD1|TRBV28|NA|TRBJ1-5
CASSYRGGGQPQHF
TGTGCCAGCAGTTACAGGGGAGGAGGTCAGCCCCAGCATTTT
>NA|TRBV28|NA|TRBJ1-2
CASSFVQEDYGYTF
TGTGCCAGCAGTTTCGTGCAGGAGGACTATGGCTACACCTTC
>TRBD2|TRBV7-9|NA|TRBJ2-1
CASSSPGGSEQFF
TGTGCCAGCAGCTCGCCGGGAGGGTCTGAGCAGTTCTTC
>NA|TRBV7-9|NA|TRBJ2-7
CASSLGDRHEQYF
TGTGCCAGCAGCTTAGGGGACCGGCACGAGCAGTACTTC
>NA|TRBV11-2|NA|TRBJ2-1
CASSFSTDPYNEQFF
TGTGCCAGCAGCTTTAGCACGGACCCCTACAATGAGCAGTTCTTC
>TRBD1|TRBV2|NA|TRBJ2-7
CAIFRTGGADYEQYF
TGTGCCATCTTTCGGACAGGGGGGGCCGACTACGAGCAGTACTTC
>NA|TRBV7-2|NA|TRBJ2-1
CASSLTSIRRNEQFF
TGTGCCAGCAGCTTAACTAGCATCCGGAGAAATGAGCAGTTCTTC
>NA|TRBV19|NA|TRBJ1-5
CASSLVLNNQPQHF
TGTGCCAGTAGTTTGGTTTTAAACAATCAGCCCCAGCATTTT
>NA|TRBV2|NA|TRBJ1-1
CAIPHGLPNTEAFF
TGTGCCATCCCTCACGGGCTCCCGAACACTGAAGCTTTCTTT
>NA|TRBV29-1|NA|TRBJ2-7
CSVEIWGEQYF
TGCAGCGTTGAAATATGGGGGGAGCAGTACTTC
>NA|TRBV7-9|NA|TRBJ2-1
CASSIGEVKQFF
TGTGCCAGCAGTATAGGGGAGGTCAAGCAGTTCTTC
>TRBD1|TRBV9|once|TRBJ1-3
CASSHPGDRGEPGNTIYF
TGTGCCAGCAGCCACCCTGGGGACAGGGGGGAACCTGGAAACACCATATATTTT
>NA|TRBV7-6|NA|TRBJ2-4
CASSPSLAGAKNIQYF
TGTGCCAGCAGCCCCAGCTTGGCGGGAGCCAAAAACATTCAGTACTTC
>TRBD2|TRBV13|NA|TRBJ2-5
CASSPISGRAPRAQYF
TGTGCCAGCAGCCCAATTAGCGGGAGGGCCCCAAGGGCCCAGTACTTC
>TRBD2|TRBV6-5|once|TRBJ2-7
CATRHPAGDGYEQYF
TGTGCCACTCGTCATCCAGCGGGAGATGGCTACGAGCAGTACTTC
>NA|TRBV14|NA|TRBJ2-1
CASSQDKGRADEQFF
TGTGCCAGCAGCCAAGATAAGGGCAGGGCCGATGAGCAGTTCTTC
>NA|TRBV4-2|NA|TRBJ2-2
CASSQRSRNTGELFF
TGTGCCAGCAGCCAACGGTCGCGAAACACCGGGGAGCTGTTTTTT
>TRBD2|TRBV28|NA|TRBJ2-1
CASSSGLAGYSSYNEQFF
TGTGCCAGCAGTTCCGGACTAGCGGGGTACAGCTCCTACAATGAGCAGTTCTTC
>TRBD1|TRBV29-1|NA|TRBJ2-7
CSVEDRGTYEQYF
TGCAGCGTAGAAGACAGGGGAACCTACGAGCAGTACTTC
>TRBD2|TRBV13|NA|TRBJ2-7
CASSLWGGRSYEQYF
TGTGCCAGCAGCTTATGGGGCGGGAGGTCTTACGAGCAGTACTTC
>TRBD1|TRBV27|NA|TRBJ2-5
CASSIGTGTETQYF
TGTGCCAGCAGCATCGGGACAGGGACAGAGACCCAGTACTTC
>NA|TRBV19|NA|TRBJ2-3
CASSIDGTASSTDTQYF
TGTGCCAGTAGTATAGACGGGACCGCTTCTAGCACAGATACGCAGTATTTT
>NA|TRBV15|NA|TRBJ2-3
CATSRASGPLVDTQYF
TGTGCCACCAGCAGAGCTTCCGGGCCGTTGGTAGATACGCAGTATTTT
>NA|TRBV28|NA|TRBJ2-5
CASSRIGGKETQYF
TGTGCCAGCAGCCGAATAGGGGGGAAGGAGACCCAGTACTTC